This entry lists 26 T cell receptor beta chains sequenced from one sample in a study of breast tumors, draining lymph nodes, adjacent tissues. TCRdb re-analysed the multiplex PCR reads in MiXCR, keeping a single row per CDR3 protein. The table records about 230,000 distinct CDR3 sequences, about 30% of them present only once. Breast cancer patients provided tissue from their axillary draining lymph nodes. The sequenced sample consisted of axillary lymph node tissue. The receptors were sampled from a female donor with breast cancer. Some clones in this sample may be carry-over from other donors' samples.

The J gene is TRBJ1-3, the V gene TRBV11-2; 10 nucleotides agree with TRBD1. CDR1 SGHAT and CDR2 FQNNGV come from the germline V gene. This CDR3 has 17 residues. With 6 bases clipped from V and 4 bases from J, the junction kept 12 bases outside the gene matches. The CDR3 DNA is TGTGCCAGCAGTTCCCCCCGGACAGGGGGAGGCGGAAACACCATATATTTT. Its translation is CASSSPRTGGGGNTIYF.

This clonotype occurred many times. The chain links TRBV25-1 to TRBJ1-2, with TRBD1 as a possible D gene (5 bases). CDR3 size: 14 residues. CDR1 and CDR2 from the germline V gene are MGHDK and SYGVNS. V gave up 1 base and J gave up 4 bases, with 10 bases separating them. Written as DNA, the CDR3 is TGTGCCAGCAGTGAATCAGCGGGGACCTATGGCTACACCTTC. Residues: CASSESAGTYGYTF.

This clonotype has at least ten counts. The CDR3 nucleotides read TGTGCCAGCAGCCCCAGGGGGAATATTTACGAGCAGTACTTC. Protein: CASSPRGNIYEQYF. The chain uses TRBV6-1 and TRBJ2-7; TRBD1 matches at 7 bases. Germline lookup yields CDR1 MNHNS and CDR2 SASEGT. J lost 4 bases, V lost 6 bases, and 9 bases had no gene match. The CDR3 runs 14 residues.

With respect to this clonotype: This may come from a read error, since a much larger clone is one base off. This chain connects TRBV6-1 to TRBJ2-5, with unresolved D. With 5 bases removed from V and 4 bases from J, the gap between germline ends came to 20 bases. Per germline, CDR1 MNHNS and CDR2 SASEGT. This CDR3 is built from 16 residues. CDR3 nucleotide sequence: TGTGCCAGCAGTCAAGACCGTGTATATGGTTCAGAGACCCAGTACTTC. Translated: CASSQDRVYGSETQYF.

This clonotype has more than one count but fewer than ten. V and J are TRBV12-3 or TRBV12-4 and TRBJ1-1, with TRBD1 matching over 8 bases. After removal of 7 bases from V and 2 bases from J, the junction contained 6 bases not matched to a gene. CDR3 length: 14 residues. Here the CDR3 reads CASIKTGVNTEAFF. CDR3 bases: TGTGCCAGCATAAAGACAGGGGTTAACACTGAAGCTTTCTTT.

This clonotype was picked up many times. This chain links TRBV29-1 with TRBJ2-1; 8 positions agree with TRBD2. The CDR3 consists of 14 residues. Germline CDR1 and CDR2: SQVTM and ANQGSEA. The V and J ends lost 3 bases and 3 bases, in that order; junction bases with no gene match: 4. In nucleotides, the CDR3 is TGCAGCGTTGATATAGCGGGGTACTACAATGAGCAGTTCTTC. Translated, it gives CSVDIAGYYNEQFF.

The table lists this clonotype with many counts. The rearrangement uses TRBV11-2 and TRBJ2-7, with 7 bases matching TRBD2. The V gene end was trimmed by 0 bases and the J gene end by 0 bases; junction bases not matched to a gene: 2. The V gene's germline CDR1 is SGHAT and CDR2 FQNNGV. The CDR3 totals 15 residues. The CDR3 is CASSLDRGSSYEQYF. The CDR3 DNA follows: TGTGCCAGCAGCTTAGATCGCGGGAGCTCCTACGAGCAGTACTTC. The whole variable domain, remainder taken from reference TRBV11-2 and TRBJ2-7, is EAGVAQSPRYKIIEKRQSVAFWCNPISGHATLYWYQQILGQGPKLLIQFQNNGVVDDSQLPKDRFSAERLKGVDSTLKIQPAKLEDSAVYLCASSLDRGSSYEQYFGPGTRLTVT.

Remarks on this clonotype: A much more abundant neighbour one base away suggests this may be a read error. The chain carries TRBV20-1 and TRBJ1-1; D gene uncertain. CDR1 and CDR2 from the germline V gene are DFQATT and SNEGSKA (reference sequence). The CDR3 consists of 14 residues. The CDR3 here is CGARDPKGGTEAFF. The CDR3 coding sequence is TGCGGTGCTAGAGATCCAAAGGGAGGCACTGAAGCTTTCTTT.

Turning to this clonotype: A junction boundary mismatches the germline segment, possibly from a read error. The chain links TRBV20-1 to TRBJ2-3; D is perhaps TRBD2 (5 bases). The CDR3 is made up of 13 amino acids. Germline CDR1 DFQATT, CDR2 SNEGSKA (reference sequence). CDR3 residues: CSAAEGVADTQYF. As DNA, the CDR3 is TGCAGTGCCGCAGAGGGCGTAGCAGATACGCAGTATTTC.

This clonotype was counted many times. The V call is TRBV6-1, the J call TRBJ2-5; D gene unclear. The CDR3 is 11 residues long. Between the trimmed V and J ends, which lost 8 bases and 2 bases, there was a span of 6 bases. Germline values: CDR1 MNHNS, CDR2 SASEGT. Here the CDR3 DNA reads TGTGCCAGCCTAGGGCAAGAGACCCAGTACTTC. Amino acid sequence: CASLGQETQYF.

This clonotype was seen once. The rearrangement joins TRBV7-3 to TRBJ1-4, with D possibly matching TRBD1 (6 bases). There are 17 residues in the CDR3. Germline CDR1 and CDR2: SGHTA and FQGTGA. V was shortened by 2 bases and J by 4 bases, with 17 bases between the two germline ends. The CDR3 DNA reads as TGTGCCAGCAGCTTAGGGAGCCAGGGGCAGCGTAATGAAAAACTGTTTTTT. Its translation: CASSLGSQGQRNEKLFF.

This clonotype was seen at least ten times. V gene TRBV5-6 combines with J gene TRBJ2-7; the D gene is possibly TRBD2 (5 bases). Trimming took off 3 bases at V and 7 bases at J, with 11 bases between the two ends. The CDR3 has 12 amino acids. CDR1 and CDR2 from the germline V gene are SGHDT and YYEEEE. CDR3 region: CASSWLAHEQYF. The CDR3 DNA reads TGTGCCAGCAGCTGGCTAGCTCATGAGCAGTACTTC.

This clonotype showed up many times. The genes are TRBV7-9 and TRBJ2-3, with 8 bases aligning to TRBD2. V lost 2 bases and J lost 5; bases outside the gene matches: 9. CDR3 length equals 16 residues. CDR1 is SEHNR, CDR2 FQNEAQ, per germline (reference sequence). DNA of the CDR3: TGTGCCAGCAGCTTATCCGGCGGGAGGAGGGGAGATACGCAGTATTTT. This translates into CASSLSGGRRGDTQYF.

The J gene is TRBJ1-5, the V gene TRBV29-1; D is uncertain. There are 12 residues in the CDR3. Germline CDR1 is SQVTM and CDR2 is ANQGSEA. CDR3 DNA: TGCAGTGATTTAGGGCGCCATCAGCCCCAGCATTTT. This translates into CSDLGRHQPQHF.

In this sample, this clonotype turned up many times. CDR3 protein: CASSLLPASTDTQYF. The CDR3, as DNA: TGTGCCAGCAGCTTACTCCCAGCTAGCACAGATACGCAGTATTTT. This rearrangement joins TRBV7-8 to TRBJ2-3; D unclear. The V end lost 2 bases, the J end lost 0 bases, and 9 bases lay between the germline ends. Germline CDR1 and CDR2: SGHVS and FQNEAQ. The CDR3 covers 15 residues.

As concerns this clonotype: Given a much more abundant clone one base away, this may be a read error. The CDR3 protein is CASSVSAGALSYAQYF. CDR3 in DNA: TGTGCCAGCAGCGTTTCAGCGGGGGCCCTCTCCTACGCGCAGTACTTC. The V and J genes are TRBV9 and TRBJ2-7; the match to TRBD2 covers 8 bases. The CDR3 runs to 16 residues. In germline, CDR1 is SGDLS, CDR2 YYNGEE.

This clonotype was seen at least ten times. V is TRBV9 and J is TRBJ2-1; D possibly uses TRBD1 or TRBD2 (5 bases each). Trimming took 0 bases from V and 2 from J, leaving 9 bases between them. Germline V CDR1 and CDR2: SGDLS, YYNGEE. This CDR3 is 15 amino acids long. This chain's CDR3 is CASSVVGTTYNEQFF. DNA for the CDR3: TGTGCCAGCAGCGTAGTGGGGACGACCTACAATGAGCAGTTCTTC.

This clonotype has at least ten counts. The chain recombines TRBV11-3 with TRBJ1-6; D not resolved. Germline CDR1 and CDR2: SGHNT and YENEEA. The V end lost 5 bases, the J end lost 3 bases, and 8 bases lay between the germline ends. There are 14 residues in the CDR3. CDR3 coding DNA: TGTGCCAGCAGCCTGTCGGACTATAATTCACCCCTCCACTTT. This sequence encodes CASSLSDYNSPLHF.

This clonotype was seen ten or more times. CDR3 loop: CASSLALSEQYF. The CDR3, as DNA: TGTGCCAGCAGCTTGGCTCTGAGCGAGCAGTACTTC. This chain connects TRBV7-9 to TRBJ2-7, with D uncertain. The germline CDR1 and CDR2 sequences are SEHNR and FQNEAQ (reference sequence). Trimming left V 3 bases short and J 6 bases short, with 9 bases between. The CDR3 totals 12 residues.

This rearrangement joins TRBV3-1 to TRBJ2-7; D is possibly TRBD1 or TRBD2 (5 bases each). V dropped 3 bases and J dropped 6 bases, with 9 bases sitting between them. The CDR3 runs to 12 residues. Looked up from germline, CDR1 is LGHDT and CDR2 is YNNKEL (reference sequence). The CDR3 spells CASSQGRREQYF. The DNA of the CDR3 is TGTGCCAGCAGCCAGGGACGGCGCGAGCAGTACTTC.

This clonotype came up many times. The chain couples TRBV5-1 to TRBJ2-7; no reliable D call. The CDR3 length is 12 residues. Germline-derived CDR1 and CDR2 are SGHRS and YFSETQ. Trimming removed 5 bases from V and 6 bases from J, with 12 bases in between. The DNA of the CDR3 is TGCGCCAGCAGTCCCGGTTCGGGCGAGCAGTACTTC. Translated: CASSPGSGEQYF.

The chain couples TRBV5-4 to TRBJ1-2, with 7 bases fitting TRBD1. The V and J ends lost 4 bases and 0 bases, in that order; junction bases with no gene match: 3. The V gene's germline CDR1 is SGHNT and CDR2 YYREEE (reference sequence). The CDR3 contains 14 residues. CDR3 sequence reads: CASSQGQSNYGYTF. As DNA, the CDR3 is TGTGCCAGCAGCCAGGGACAGTCTAACTATGGCTACACCTTC.

The sample holds a few counts of this clonotype. A much larger clone is a single base away; this may be a read error. The chain couples TRBV6-6 to TRBJ2-7; 7 nucleotides align to TRBD1. The CDR3 is 14 amino acids. V trimming: 5 bases; J trimming: 7 bases; junction bases outside the gene matches: 11. Per germline, CDR1 MNHNY and CDR2 SVGAGI (reference sequence). The DNA of the CDR3 is TGTGCCAGCAGTCCACAGGGGACCCTTCGGGAGCAGTACTTC. Protein product: CASSPQGTLREQYF.

This clonotype was detected ten times or more. This chain uses TRBV12-3 or TRBV12-4 with TRBJ1-2; TRBD1 aligns across 8 bases. The CDR3 sequence is 13 residues long. Unmatched junction bases numbered 6, after V lost 4 bases and J lost 8 bases. CDR3 region: CASSSQRTGGYTF. The DNA of the CDR3 is TGTGCCAGCAGTTCGCAAAGGACAGGGGGCTACACCTTC.

This clonotype was detected ten times or more. The chain links TRBV10-2 to TRBJ2-2; D remains unclear. With 9 bases removed from V and 4 bases from J, the gap between germline ends came to 12 bases. Germline lookup yields CDR1 WSHSY and CDR2 SAAADI. This CDR3 spans 13 amino acids. The CDR3 protein is CARRESVTGELFF. DNA of the CDR3: TGCGCCAGACGCGAGAGCGTCACCGGGGAGCTGTTTTTT.

This rearrangement joins TRBV20-1 to TRBJ2-7, with D possibly matching TRBD1 (5 bases). The CDR3 has 14 amino acids. V was cut by 3 bases and J by 4 bases, with 16 bases left in between. From germline, CDR1 is DFQATT and CDR2 SNEGSKA (reference sequence). CDR3 sequence: CSASGPDRWYEQYF. The CDR3, as DNA: TGCAGTGCTAGCGGGCCTGACAGATGGTACGAGCAGTACTTC.